This TCR beta chain was obtained from a study of T cells in Graves' hyperthyroidism and ophthalmopathy. Regions amplified from RNA transcripts were the TCR beta CDR3 regions. The HTBI primer set was used in a first-round RT-PCR of the TCR CDR3. TCRdb independently ran MiXCR on the multiplex PCR reads; one entry per CDR3 protein. The data hold over 650,000 distinct CDR3 sequences, with roughly 15% observed a single time. The CDR3 consists of 13 residues. Germline CDR1 reads MDHEN; CDR2 reads SYDVKM. V was pared by 5 bases and J by 3 bases, with 9 bases between. This receptor was obtained from a young man with Graves' hyperthyroidism. V and J are TRBV28 and TRBJ2-3; D is uncertain. Sequencing was performed on blood. The CDR3 here is CASSRPDTDTQYF. DNA for the CDR3: TGTGCCAGCAGTCGTCCCGATACAGATACGCAGTATTTT.